Listed here are 11 T cell receptor beta chains from one sample, sequenced in a study of blood T cell repertoires in COVID-19. Sequencing used immunoSEQ multiplex PCR; TCRdb keeps in-frame clones, though not all of them. The profile shows about 250,000 clones, 83% of them singletons. Material for sequencing was PBMCs or T cells enriched from blood (not recorded which). All receptors derive from a woman between 35 and 50 years old who had been exposed to COVID-19.

The CDR3: CASSLGDRALHEKLFF. CDR3 DNA sequence: TGTGCCAGCAGCTTGGGGGACAGGGCCCTCCATGAAAAACTGTTTTTT. The chain links TRBV7-9 to TRBJ1-4; 9 positions match TRBD1. V gave up 3 bases and J gave up 6 bases; unmatched junction bases: 8. The CDR3 is made up of 16 amino acids. CDR1 and CDR2 from the germline V gene are SEHNR and FQNEAQ (reference sequence).

This clone has a count of ten or more. The CDR3: CASSYRTGDMNTEAFF. CDR3 in DNA: TGCGCCAGCAGCTACCGGACAGGGGATATGAACACTGAAGCTTTCTTT. This chain links TRBV5-1 with TRBJ1-1; TRBD1 aligns across 9 bases. The germline gives CDR1 SGHRS, CDR2 YFSETQ. The V gene end was trimmed by 3 bases and the J gene end by 0 bases; junction bases not matched to a gene: 6. The CDR3 sequence is 16 residues long.

The chain is built from TRBV19 and TRBJ1-1; 8 nucleotides agree with TRBD1. Per the germline V gene, CDR1 is LNHDA and CDR2 is SQIVND (reference sequence). After removal of 6 bases from V and 8 bases from J, the junction contained 5 bases not matched to a gene. The CDR3 runs 12 residues. The DNA for the CDR3 is TGTGCCAGTAGACAGGGGGATGGGGAAGCTTTCTTT. It codes for CASRQGDGEAFF.

The V gene is TRBV3-1 (or the pseudogene TRBV3-2), the J gene TRBJ2-7; TRBD1 matches at 9 bases. The CDR3 is 15 amino acids. The V gene end was trimmed by 2 bases and the J gene end by 4 bases; junction bases not matched to a gene: 6. CDR1 is LGHDT and CDR2 is YNNKEL in the germline V gene (reference sequence). CDR3 loop: CASSQLPTGGYEQYF. In nucleotides, the CDR3 is TGTGCCAGCAGCCAATTGCCGACAGGGGGGTACGAGCAGTACTTC.

The chain recombines TRBV6-5 with TRBJ2-7; a weak D match, TRBD1 (8 bases). Germline V lookup: CDR1 MNHEY, CDR2 SVGAGI. V lost 6 bases and J 2 bases, leaving 17 bases between the germline ends. The CDR3 spans 15 residues. CDR3 in DNA: TGTGCCAGCAGGACCGCTACAGGGGGGGCCTACGAGCAGTACTTC. This gives the protein CASRTATGGAYEQYF.

This chain links TRBV2 with TRBJ2-5, with TRBD2 identical over 16 bases. V was pared by 6 bases and J by 5 bases, with 3 bases of the junction left unmatched. The CDR3 spans 15 residues. Germline CDR1 SNHLY, CDR2 FYNNEI. CDR3 sequence reads: CASRGTSGGAETQYF. In DNA, the CDR3 is TGTGCCAGCAGGGGGACTAGCGGGGGGGCGGAGACCCAGTACTTC.

The chain employs TRBV29-1 and TRBJ1-1; 7 nucleotides align to TRBD1. CDR3 length equals 13 residues. After removal of 1 base from V and 3 bases from J, the junction contained 2 bases not matched to a gene. Germline V gene data show CDR1 as SQVTM and CDR2 as ANQGSEA. The CDR3 DNA is TGCAGCGTTGAAGGGACAGGCTACACTGAAGCTTTCTTT. It specifies CSVEGTGYTEAFF.

This clone has a count of ten or more. The chain uses TRBV9 and TRBJ1-1; D is undetermined. Looked up from germline, CDR1 is SGDLS and CDR2 is YYNGEE. The CDR3 totals 13 residues. V shed 0 bases and J shed 1 base, with 4 bases lying between them. CDR3 region: CASSVDSNTEAFF. CDR3 nucleotides: TGTGCCAGCAGCGTAGACTCGAACACTGAAGCTTTCTTT.

This chain joins TRBV4-1 and TRBJ2-1, with 11 positions matching TRBD2. V lost 2 bases, J lost 2 bases, and 2 bases stayed unmatched. Germline V gene sequence: CDR1 MGHRA, CDR2 YSYEKL. The CDR3 runs 16 residues. The CDR3 protein is CASSQPTSGAYNEQFF. The CDR3 DNA reads as TGCGCCAGCAGCCAACCGACTAGCGGGGCCTACAATGAGCAGTTCTTC.

This chain joins TRBV4-3 and TRBJ1-5; D uncertain. The CDR3 runs 17 residues. CDR1 is LGHNA, CDR2 YSLEER, per germline. V was trimmed by 0 bases and J by 3 bases, leaving 15 bases between them. In DNA form, the CDR3 reads TGCGCCAGCAGCCAAGATTGGGGAGAGGGCCTCAATCAGCCCCAGCATTTT. Translated: CASSQDWGEGLNQPQHF.

The chain carries TRBV2 and TRBJ2-6; possibly TRBD1 for D (7 bases). Germline V gives CDR1 SNHLY, CDR2 FYNNEI. V dropped 4 bases and J dropped 2 bases, with 12 bases sitting between them. This CDR3 contains 16 residues. CDR3 nucleotides: TGTGCCAGCAGTGTAGGCAGGGGGGCTGGGGCCAACGTCCTGACTTTC. It codes for CASSVGRGAGANVLTF.